This record covers a single T cell receptor beta chain. Its specificity is not known. The PCR ran on 60 Vbeta and 13 Jbeta primers. TCRdb keeps only in-frame clones here, not all; method: immunoSEQ multiplex PCR. This sample has about 95,000 clones, with around 82% found just once. These data belong to a study of cytomegalovirus exposure and HLA in healthy donors. Study conclusions and caveats: Per a later analysis, HLA-associated TCR beta chains showed more clonal expansion than other, equally common TCR beta chains.

Germline CDR1 reads SGHVS; CDR2 reads FQNEAQ. This CDR3 region has 14 residues. V was trimmed by 5 bases and J by 7 bases, leaving 15 bases between them. The sequenced sample was PBMCs. The receptor was derived from a man aged 25 to 40 in good health and CMV-seropositive. V usage is TRBV7-8 and J usage is TRBJ2-1, with D unresolved. CDR3 region: CASSPFVQTNEQFF. CDR3 DNA: TGTGCCAGCAGCCCGTTCGTCCAGACAAATGAGCAGTTCTTC.